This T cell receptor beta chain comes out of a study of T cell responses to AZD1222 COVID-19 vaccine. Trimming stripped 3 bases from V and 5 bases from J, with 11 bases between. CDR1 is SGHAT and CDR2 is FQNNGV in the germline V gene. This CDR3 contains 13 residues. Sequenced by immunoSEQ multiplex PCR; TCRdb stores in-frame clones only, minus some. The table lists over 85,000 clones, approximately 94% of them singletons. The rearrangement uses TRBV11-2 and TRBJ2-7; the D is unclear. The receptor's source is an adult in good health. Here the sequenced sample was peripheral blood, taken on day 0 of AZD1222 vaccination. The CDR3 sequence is CASSFSLRNEQYF. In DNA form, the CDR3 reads TGTGCCAGCAGCTTCTCTCTCAGGAACGAGCAGTACTTC.